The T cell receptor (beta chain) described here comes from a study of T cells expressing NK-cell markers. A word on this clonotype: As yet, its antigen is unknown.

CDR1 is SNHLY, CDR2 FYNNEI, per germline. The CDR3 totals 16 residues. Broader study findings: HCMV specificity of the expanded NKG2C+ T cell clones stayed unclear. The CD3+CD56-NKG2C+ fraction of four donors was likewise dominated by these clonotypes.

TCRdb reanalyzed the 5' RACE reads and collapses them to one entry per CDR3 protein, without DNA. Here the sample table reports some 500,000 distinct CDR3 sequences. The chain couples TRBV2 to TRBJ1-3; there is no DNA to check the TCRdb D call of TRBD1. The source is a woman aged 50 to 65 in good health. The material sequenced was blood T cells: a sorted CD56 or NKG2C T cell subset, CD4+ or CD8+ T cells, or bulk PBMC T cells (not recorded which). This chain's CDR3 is CASSYMRGIKGNTIYF.